Listed below are T cell receptor beta chains from one sample, sequenced in a study of CD8 T cells in ankylosing spondylitis. Each CDR3 protein gets one entry after TCRdb re-called the 5' RACE reads with MiXCR. The sample includes 350,000 to 450,000 distinct CDR3 sequences, around 20% of them seen just once. The sample was blood, either unsorted or a sorted T cell fraction (not recorded which). The receptor source for this set is a male donor with ankylosing spondylitis or in good health (not recorded which). CDR3s include the opening cysteine and the closing phenylalanine or tryptophan. Each record gives: J gene, clone size, V gene, D gene, CDR3 protein, CDR3 DNA. The D gene is left open where the match is weak. Clone size is shown for a subset of rows, as once, few, many or a class of expanded clone.

j_gene: TRBJ1-5
abundance: .
v_gene: TRBV28
d_gene: .
CDR3aa: CASKDSYSNQPQHF
CDR3nt: TGTGCCAGCAAGGACAGTTATAGCAATCAGCCCCAGCATTTT

j_gene: TRBJ2-7
abundance: .
v_gene: TRBV6-2/TRBV6-3
d_gene: .
CDR3aa: CASSKVYEQYF
CDR3nt: TGTGCCAGCAGCAAGGTCTACGAGCAGTACTTC

j_gene: TRBJ2-3
abundance: few
v_gene: TRBV29-1
d_gene: .
CDR3aa: CSVESTDTQYF
CDR3nt: TGCAGCGTCGAGAGCACAGATACGCAGTATTTT

j_gene: TRBJ2-7
abundance: many
v_gene: TRBV20-1
d_gene: TRBD1
CDR3aa: CSAPDREPYEQYF
CDR3nt: TGCAGTGCTCCGGACAGGGAGCCCTACGAGCAGTACTTC

j_gene: TRBJ2-2
abundance: few
v_gene: TRBV29-1
d_gene: .
CDR3aa: CSVPGAGVVPELFF
CDR3nt: TGCAGCGTCCCGGGGGCAGGAGTCGTCCCGGAGCTGTTTTTT

j_gene: TRBJ2-6
abundance: once
v_gene: TRBV9
d_gene: TRBD1
CDR3aa: CASSALGQGGSVLTF
CDR3nt: TGTGCCAGCAGCGCCCTAGGACAGGGTGGGAGCGTCCTGACTTTC

j_gene: TRBJ2-3
abundance: few
v_gene: TRBV7-8
d_gene: .
CDR3aa: CASSLAIGTSTDTQYF
CDR3nt: TGTGCCAGCAGCTTAGCGATTGGCACGAGCACAGATACGCAGTATTTT

j_gene: TRBJ2-3
abundance: .
v_gene: TRBV3-1
d_gene: TRBD2
CDR3aa: CASSPLAGPSTDTQYF
CDR3nt: TGTGCCAGCAGCCCGCTAGCGGGACCCAGCACAGATACGCAGTATTTT

j_gene: TRBJ1-1
abundance: .
v_gene: TRBV12-3/TRBV12-4
d_gene: TRBD1
CDR3aa: CASSLGTGWTEAFF
CDR3nt: TGTGCCAGCAGTTTAGGGACAGGGTGGACTGAAGCTTTCTTT

j_gene: TRBJ2-1
abundance: few
v_gene: TRBV4-1
d_gene: .
CDR3aa: CASSQEEYNEQFF
CDR3nt: TGCGCCAGCAGCCAAGAGGAGTACAATGAGCAGTTCTTC

j_gene: TRBJ2-1
abundance: .
v_gene: TRBV27
d_gene: TRBD1
CDR3aa: CASSRPGQGTYNEQFF
CDR3nt: TGTGCCAGCAGTCGTCCGGGACAGGGGACCTACAATGAGCAGTTCTTC

j_gene: TRBJ2-5
abundance: .
v_gene: TRBV11-2
d_gene: TRBD2
CDR3aa: CASSSTPLAGLQRETQYF
CDR3nt: TGTGCCAGCAGCTCAACCCCCCTAGCGGGCCTCCAACGGGAGACCCAGTACTTC

j_gene: TRBJ2-7
abundance: .
v_gene: TRBV2
d_gene: .
CDR3aa: CASSGWRSGFGTYEQYF
CDR3nt: TGTGCCAGCAGTGGTTGGCGTTCGGGGTTCGGAACCTACGAGCAGTACTTC

j_gene: TRBJ2-1
abundance: .
v_gene: TRBV29-1
d_gene: .
CDR3aa: CSALTGNGNEQFF
CDR3nt: TGCAGCGCCCTGACAGGAAATGGCAATGAGCAGTTCTTC

j_gene: TRBJ1-5
abundance: .
v_gene: TRBV18
d_gene: TRBD1
CDR3aa: CASSPGTGENYQPQHF
CDR3nt: TGTGCCAGCTCACCAGGTACAGGGGAGAATTATCAGCCCCAGCATTTT

j_gene: TRBJ2-1
abundance: few
v_gene: TRBV7-8
d_gene: TRBD2
CDR3aa: CASSLWASGGATYNEQFF
CDR3nt: TGTGCCAGCAGCTTATGGGCTAGCGGGGGGGCCACCTACAATGAGCAGTTCTTC

j_gene: TRBJ2-3
abundance: .
v_gene: TRBV2
d_gene: TRBD2
CDR3aa: CATPGLGGDTQYF
CDR3nt: TGTGCCACCCCGGGACTAGGTGGAGATACGCAGTATTTT

j_gene: TRBJ1-2
abundance: .
v_gene: TRBV30
d_gene: TRBD1
CDR3aa: CAWSPAIQGAGYTF
CDR3nt: TGTGCCTGGAGTCCTGCTATACAGGGGGCCGGCTACACCTTC

j_gene: TRBJ2-5
abundance: .
v_gene: TRBV7-9
d_gene: .
CDR3aa: CASSSDQAEETQYF
CDR3nt: TGTGCCAGCAGCTCGGACCAAGCGGAAGAGACCCAGTACTTC

j_gene: TRBJ1-1
abundance: few
v_gene: TRBV20-1
d_gene: .
CDR3aa: CSATDSGFLNTEAFF
CDR3nt: TGCAGTGCCACGGACTCAGGGTTCCTGAACACTGAAGCTTTCTTT

j_gene: TRBJ2-3
abundance: .
v_gene: TRBV6-2/TRBV6-3
d_gene: .
CDR3aa: CASSTLTDTQYF
CDR3nt: TGTGCCAGCAGTACACTAACAGATACGCAGTATTTT

j_gene: TRBJ2-1
abundance: few
v_gene: TRBV29-1
d_gene: .
CDR3aa: CSVVAVGYNEQFF
CDR3nt: TGCAGCGTAGTAGCGGTGGGGTACAATGAGCAGTTCTTC

j_gene: TRBJ1-1
abundance: .
v_gene: TRBV6-1
d_gene: TRBD1
CDR3aa: CASRGDRVTEAFF
CDR3nt: TGTGCCAGCAGGGGGGACAGAGTCACTGAAGCTTTCTTT

j_gene: TRBJ2-1
abundance: few
v_gene: TRBV7-9
d_gene: .
CDR3aa: CASSLPRGVDYNEQFF
CDR3nt: TGTGCCAGCAGCTTACCCCGCGGGGTTGATTACAATGAGCAGTTCTTC

j_gene: TRBJ2-7
abundance: .
v_gene: TRBV11-2
d_gene: .
CDR3aa: CASSGGAYLSYEQYF
CDR3nt: TGTGCCAGCAGCGGAGGGGCCTACCTCTCCTACGAGCAGTACTTC

j_gene: TRBJ2-1
abundance: .
v_gene: TRBV7-3
d_gene: TRBD2
CDR3aa: CASSYGPRGGAEVEQFF
CDR3nt: TGTGCCAGCAGCTACGGCCCTCGCGGGGGGGCCGAGGTTGAGCAGTTCTTC

j_gene: TRBJ2-6
abundance: few
v_gene: TRBV7-8
d_gene: .
CDR3aa: CASKPGLSGANVLTF
CDR3nt: TGTGCCAGCAAACCGGGGCTTTCTGGGGCCAACGTCCTGACTTTC

j_gene: TRBJ2-1
abundance: .
v_gene: TRBV3-1
d_gene: .
CDR3aa: CASSQVGVSSYNEQFF
CDR3nt: TGTGCCAGCAGCCAAGTAGGGGTAAGCTCCTACAATGAGCAGTTCTTC

j_gene: TRBJ2-7
abundance: .
v_gene: TRBV6-1
d_gene: TRBD1
CDR3aa: CASSESGTAYEQYF
CDR3nt: TGTGCCAGCAGTGAATCCGGGACAGCCTACGAGCAGTACTTC

j_gene: TRBJ1-1
abundance: .
v_gene: TRBV4-1
d_gene: .
CDR3aa: CASSQGFRGAFF
CDR3nt: TGCGCCAGCAGCCAAGGCTTCAGGGGAGCTTTCTTT

j_gene: TRBJ2-1
abundance: few
v_gene: TRBV4-1
d_gene: .
CDR3aa: CASSQDESPIHSYNEQFF
CDR3nt: TGCGCCAGCAGCCAAGACGAGAGCCCGATCCACTCCTACAATGAGCAGTTCTTC

j_gene: TRBJ1-2
abundance: few
v_gene: TRBV12-3/TRBV12-4
d_gene: .
CDR3aa: CASSEMPGTYYGYTF
CDR3nt: TGTGCCAGCAGTGAGATGCCAGGCACTTACTATGGCTACACCTTC

j_gene: TRBJ2-2
abundance: few
v_gene: TRBV7-8
d_gene: .
CDR3aa: CASRLPSGTGELFF
CDR3nt: TGTGCCAGCAGGTTACCCAGCGGTACCGGGGAGCTGTTTTTT

j_gene: TRBJ2-3
abundance: .
v_gene: TRBV12-3/TRBV12-4
d_gene: .
CDR3aa: CANSGLYTDTQYF
CDR3nt: TGTGCCAACTCCGGGCTTTACACAGATACGCAGTATTTT

j_gene: TRBJ1-4
abundance: many
v_gene: TRBV7-8
d_gene: .
CDR3aa: CASSLEQLPTNEKLFF
CDR3nt: TGTGCCAGCAGCTTAGAACAGTTACCAACTAATGAAAAACTGTTTTTT

j_gene: TRBJ2-7
abundance: few
v_gene: TRBV6-1
d_gene: .
CDR3aa: CASLPSTYSYEQYF
CDR3nt: TGTGCCAGCCTGCCCTCCACTTACTCCTACGAGCAGTACTTC

j_gene: TRBJ2-7
abundance: .
v_gene: TRBV7-9
d_gene: TRBD1
CDR3aa: CASSLGQGGLLEQYF
CDR3nt: TGTGCCAGCAGCCTCGGACAGGGAGGTCTGCTCGAGCAGTACTTC

j_gene: TRBJ1-2
abundance: many
v_gene: TRBV5-5
d_gene: .
CDR3aa: CASSLLPLYGYTF
CDR3nt: TGTGCCAGCAGCTTGTTGCCATTGTATGGCTACACCTTC

j_gene: TRBJ2-1
abundance: many
v_gene: TRBV7-9
d_gene: TRBD2
CDR3aa: CASSYRTSGRDEQFF
CDR3nt: TGTGCCAGCAGCTACCGGACTAGCGGTAGGGATGAGCAGTTCTTC

j_gene: TRBJ1-5
abundance: .
v_gene: TRBV28
d_gene: .
CDR3aa: CASSLRQGNAQPQHF
CDR3nt: TGTGCCAGCAGTTTGAGGCAGGGAAATGCTCAGCCCCAGCATTTT

j_gene: TRBJ2-5
abundance: few
v_gene: TRBV9
d_gene: .
CDR3aa: CASSAYGGQETQYF
CDR3nt: TGTGCCAGCAGCGCATACGGGGGACAAGAGACCCAGTACTTC

j_gene: TRBJ2-7
abundance: few
v_gene: TRBV3-1
d_gene: .
CDR3aa: CASSQVWTTASYEQYF
CDR3nt: TGTGCCAGCAGCCAAGTTTGGACCACCGCCTCCTACGAGCAGTACTTC

j_gene: TRBJ2-5
abundance: few
v_gene: TRBV28
d_gene: TRBD2
CDR3aa: CASSFPGGGLQETQYF
CDR3nt: TGTGCCAGCAGTTTCCCTGGCGGGGGACTCCAAGAGACCCAGTACTTC

j_gene: TRBJ2-7
abundance: .
v_gene: TRBV6-1
d_gene: .
CDR3aa: CASSDFAGQSYEQYF
CDR3nt: TGTGCCAGCAGTGACTTCGCGGGGCAGAGCTACGAGCAGTACTTC

j_gene: TRBJ2-7
abundance: many
v_gene: TRBV12-3/TRBV12-4
d_gene: TRBD1
CDR3aa: CASTHIKGASEQYF
CDR3nt: TGTGCCAGCACCCATATTAAGGGGGCGAGCGAGCAGTACTTC

j_gene: TRBJ2-7
abundance: few
v_gene: TRBV5-6
d_gene: TRBD2
CDR3aa: CASRSGGASYEQYF
CDR3nt: TGTGCCAGCCGATCCGGGGGGGCCTCCTACGAGCAGTACTTC

j_gene: TRBJ2-3
abundance: .
v_gene: TRBV7-9
d_gene: TRBD2
CDR3aa: CASSDGTSGGARDTQYF
CDR3nt: TGTGCCAGCAGCGACGGGACTAGCGGGGGGGCCCGGGATACGCAGTATTTT

j_gene: TRBJ2-2
abundance: few
v_gene: TRBV12-3/TRBV12-4
d_gene: .
CDR3aa: CASSLFLNSNTGELFF
CDR3nt: TGTGCCAGCAGTTTATTCCTAAATTCGAACACCGGGGAGCTGTTTTTT

j_gene: TRBJ2-2
abundance: .
v_gene: TRBV15
d_gene: .
CDR3aa: CATSRDRTANTGELFF
CDR3nt: TGTGCCACCAGCAGAGACCGGACGGCGAACACCGGGGAGCTGTTTTTT

j_gene: TRBJ2-3
abundance: .
v_gene: TRBV7-9
d_gene: .
CDR3aa: CASSSREPIPDTQYF
CDR3nt: TGTGCCAGCAGCTCCCGGGAGCCTATTCCAGATACGCAGTATTTT

j_gene: TRBJ2-2
abundance: .
v_gene: TRBV12-3/TRBV12-4
d_gene: TRBD1
CDR3aa: CASSSTDRVYGELFF
CDR3nt: TGTGCCAGCAGTTCCACGGACAGGGTGTACGGGGAGCTGTTTTTT

j_gene: TRBJ2-3
abundance: few
v_gene: TRBV10-3
d_gene: TRBD2
CDR3aa: CAISESGLAGGTDTQYF
CDR3nt: TGTGCCATCAGTGAGTCTGGACTAGCGGGGGGGACAGATACGCAGTATTTT

j_gene: TRBJ2-7
abundance: few
v_gene: TRBV7-9
d_gene: .
CDR3aa: CASSPTGPTYEQYF
CDR3nt: TGTGCCAGTAGCCCCACGGGACCGACCTACGAGCAGTACTTC

j_gene: TRBJ2-7
abundance: .
v_gene: TRBV6-2/TRBV6-3
d_gene: TRBD1
CDR3aa: CASSYSEGAYAQYF
CDR3nt: TGTGCCAGCAGTTACTCCGAGGGGGCGTATGCGCAGTACTTC

j_gene: TRBJ2-1
abundance: .
v_gene: TRBV29-1
d_gene: .
CDR3aa: CSVEDGQAYNEQFF
CDR3nt: TGCAGCGTTGAAGATGGACAAGCCTACAATGAGCAGTTCTTC

j_gene: TRBJ2-7
abundance: .
v_gene: TRBV4-1
d_gene: TRBD1
CDR3aa: CASSQDRLGQGFYEQYF
CDR3nt: TGCGCCAGCAGCCAAGATCGTCTGGGACAGGGGTTCTACGAGCAGTACTTC

j_gene: TRBJ2-3
abundance: .
v_gene: TRBV20-1
d_gene: TRBD2
CDR3aa: CSARSEASGSPDTQYF
CDR3nt: TGCAGTGCTAGATCTGAGGCTAGCGGGTCTCCAGATACGCAGTATTTT

j_gene: TRBJ2-5
abundance: few
v_gene: TRBV4-2
d_gene: TRBD2
CDR3aa: CASSQEAGVAGAQETQYF
CDR3nt: TGTGCCAGCAGCCAAGAGGCGGGGGTAGCGGGGGCCCAAGAGACCCAGTACTTC